These T cell receptor beta chains were read from a single sample in a study of blood T cell repertoires in COVID-19. This table comes from immunoSEQ multiplex PCR, and its TCRdb copy is limited to in-frame clones, with some not included. The sample includes fewer than 250,000 clones, 92% of them seen just once. The sample taken for sequencing was peripheral blood. Source of these receptors: a man aged 60-69 years with COVID-19, enrolled during active disease. CDR3s leave out the opening cysteine and the closing phenylalanine or tryptophan.

j_call: TRBJ2-7; v_call: TRBV2; cdr3_length: 14; cdr3_aa: ASIWIGTSGSYEQY
j_call: TRBJ2-2; v_call: TRBV28; cdr3_length: 14; cdr3_aa: ASRSGGERGTGELF
j_call: TRBJ2-7; v_call: TRBV3-1/TRBV3-2; cdr3_length: 11; cdr3_aa: ASSLADAGEQY
j_call: TRBJ2-3; v_call: TRBV5-1; cdr3_length: 12; cdr3_aa: ASSLESGMDTQY
j_call: TRBJ2-3; v_call: TRBV6-5; cdr3_length: 12; cdr3_aa: ASSIGQGTDTQY
j_call: TRBJ2-1; v_call: TRBV6-5; cdr3_length: 14; cdr3_aa: ASSSHPGLSNNEQF
j_call: TRBJ2-7; v_call: TRBV11-3; cdr3_length: 10; cdr3_aa: ASSLRGYEQY
j_call: TRBJ1-2; v_call: TRBV4-2; cdr3_length: 13; cdr3_aa: ASSQITGENYGYT
j_call: TRBJ1-5; v_call: TRBV6-2/TRBV6-3; cdr3_length: 14; cdr3_aa: ASSLVGAGYNQPQH
j_call: TRBJ1-4; v_call: TRBV5-4; cdr3_length: 14; cdr3_aa: ASSSRGGATNEKLF
j_call: TRBJ1-1; v_call: TRBV6-5; cdr3_length: 13; cdr3_aa: ASSYFARGSTEAF
j_call: TRBJ1-5; v_call: TRBV29-1; cdr3_length: 12; cdr3_aa: SVSDTYSNQPQH
j_call: TRBJ2-1; v_call: TRBV3-1/TRBV3-2; cdr3_length: 13; cdr3_aa: ASRGGTGDYNEQF
j_call: TRBJ1-6; v_call: TRBV6-5; cdr3_length: 13; cdr3_aa: ASSYGDRGRSPLH
j_call: TRBJ2-1; v_call: TRBV5-5; cdr3_length: 11; cdr3_aa: ASSLRLPNEQF
j_call: TRBJ2-3; v_call: TRBV7-2; cdr3_length: 13; cdr3_aa: ASSLLAGGQNTQY
j_call: TRBJ2-2; v_call: TRBV27; cdr3_length: 13; cdr3_aa: ASSLGLSLAGELF
j_call: TRBJ1-2; v_call: TRBV19; cdr3_length: 13; cdr3_aa: ASSIWGRANYGYT
j_call: TRBJ1-1; v_call: TRBV5-1; cdr3_length: 12; cdr3_aa: ASSLPAPSGGAF
j_call: TRBJ2-1; v_call: TRBV6-5; cdr3_length: 13; cdr3_aa: ASSQDSNSYNEQF
j_call: TRBJ2-3; v_call: TRBV27; cdr3_length: 13; cdr3_aa: ASSMSSGSPDTQY
j_call: TRBJ1-6; v_call: TRBV30; cdr3_length: 13; cdr3_aa: AWCAGIVYNSPLH
j_call: TRBJ2-2; v_call: TRBV29-1; cdr3_length: 14; cdr3_aa: SVGTGTSGRGGELF
j_call: TRBJ1-6; v_call: TRBV3-1/TRBV3-2; cdr3_length: 13; cdr3_aa: ASSQNLRVGSPLH
j_call: TRBJ1-3; v_call: TRBV12-3/TRBV12-4; cdr3_length: 10; cdr3_aa: ASTGAGNTIY
j_call: TRBJ1-3; v_call: TRBV7-6; cdr3_length: 14; cdr3_aa: ASSPGQLYSGNTIY
j_call: TRBJ2-1; v_call: TRBV27; cdr3_length: 9; cdr3_aa: ASTLGYEQF
j_call: TRBJ2-3; v_call: TRBV13; cdr3_length: 15; cdr3_aa: ASSAMRQGGGTDTQY
j_call: TRBJ1-3; v_call: TRBV3-1/TRBV3-2; cdr3_length: 13; cdr3_aa: ASSQDRTSGNTIY
j_call: TRBJ1-1; v_call: TRBV7-9; cdr3_length: 13; cdr3_aa: ASSLAPTGYPEAF
j_call: TRBJ2-2; v_call: TRBV4-2; cdr3_length: 15; cdr3_aa: ASSPGLAGTFTGELF
j_call: TRBJ1-1; v_call: TRBV18; cdr3_length: 12; cdr3_aa: ASSPGAGDTEAF
j_call: TRBJ2-1; v_call: TRBV7-3; cdr3_length: 11; cdr3_aa: ASSLLAGNVQF
j_call: TRBJ2-5; v_call: TRBV5-6; cdr3_length: 12; cdr3_aa: ASSFGAGQETQY
j_call: TRBJ1-6; v_call: TRBV6-2/TRBV6-3; cdr3_length: 12; cdr3_aa: ASSLRRLVSPLH
j_call: TRBJ2-6; v_call: TRBV15; cdr3_length: 15; cdr3_aa: ATSKPGKRSGANVLT
j_call: TRBJ1-4; v_call: TRBV5-6; cdr3_length: 14; cdr3_aa: ASSLADRKGYEKLF
j_call: TRBJ2-6; v_call: TRBV23-1; cdr3_length: 15; cdr3_aa: ASSQSWRGAGANVLT
j_call: TRBJ2-7; v_call: TRBV7-9; cdr3_length: 14; cdr3_aa: ASSSRGTGGHYEQY
j_call: TRBJ1-1; v_call: TRBV2; cdr3_length: 12; cdr3_aa: ASSVRGGNTEAF
j_call: TRBJ1-4; v_call: TRBV6-5; cdr3_length: 11; cdr3_aa: ASSYGRNEKLF